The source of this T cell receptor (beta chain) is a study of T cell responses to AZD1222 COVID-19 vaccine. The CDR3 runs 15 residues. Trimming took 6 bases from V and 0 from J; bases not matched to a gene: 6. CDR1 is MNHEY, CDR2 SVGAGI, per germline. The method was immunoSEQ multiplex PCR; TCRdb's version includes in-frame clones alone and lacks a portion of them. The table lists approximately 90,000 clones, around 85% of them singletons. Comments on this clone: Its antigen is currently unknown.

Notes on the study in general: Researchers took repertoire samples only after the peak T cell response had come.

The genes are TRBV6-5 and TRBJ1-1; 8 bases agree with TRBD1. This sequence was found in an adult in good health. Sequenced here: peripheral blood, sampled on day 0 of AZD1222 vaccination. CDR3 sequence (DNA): TGTGCCAGCAGGAATGGACAGGGTATGAACACTGAAGCTTTCTTT. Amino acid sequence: CASRNGQGMNTEAFF.